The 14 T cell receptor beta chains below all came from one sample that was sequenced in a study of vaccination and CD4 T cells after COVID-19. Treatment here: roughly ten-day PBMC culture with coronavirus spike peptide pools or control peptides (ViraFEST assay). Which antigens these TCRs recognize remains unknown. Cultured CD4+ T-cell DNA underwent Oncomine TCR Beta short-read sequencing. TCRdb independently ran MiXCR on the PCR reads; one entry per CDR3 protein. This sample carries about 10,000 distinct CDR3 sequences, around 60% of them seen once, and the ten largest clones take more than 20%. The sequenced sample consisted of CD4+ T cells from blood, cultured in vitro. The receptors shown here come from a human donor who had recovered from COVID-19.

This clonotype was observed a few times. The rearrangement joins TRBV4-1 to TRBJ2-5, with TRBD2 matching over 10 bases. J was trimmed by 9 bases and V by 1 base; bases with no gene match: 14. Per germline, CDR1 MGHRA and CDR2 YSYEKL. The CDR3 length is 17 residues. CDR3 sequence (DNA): TGCGCCAGCAGCCAAGGCATTCCTAGGACTAGCGGTATGCCCCAGTACTTC. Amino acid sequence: CASSQGIPRTSGMPQYF.

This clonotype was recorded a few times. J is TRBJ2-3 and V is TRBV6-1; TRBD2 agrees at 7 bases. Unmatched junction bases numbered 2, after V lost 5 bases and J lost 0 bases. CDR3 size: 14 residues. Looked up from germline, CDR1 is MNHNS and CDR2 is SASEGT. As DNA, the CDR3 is TGTGCCAGCAGTACTAGCGTTAGCACAGATACGCAGTATTTT. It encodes CASSTSVSTDTQYF.

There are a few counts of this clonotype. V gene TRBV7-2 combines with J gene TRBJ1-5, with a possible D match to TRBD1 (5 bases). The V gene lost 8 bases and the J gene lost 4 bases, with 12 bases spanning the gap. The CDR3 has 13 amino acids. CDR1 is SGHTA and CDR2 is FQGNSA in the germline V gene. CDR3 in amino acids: CASGRQSNQPQHF. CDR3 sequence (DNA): TGTGCCAGCGGAAGACAGTCGAATCAGCCCCAGCATTTT.

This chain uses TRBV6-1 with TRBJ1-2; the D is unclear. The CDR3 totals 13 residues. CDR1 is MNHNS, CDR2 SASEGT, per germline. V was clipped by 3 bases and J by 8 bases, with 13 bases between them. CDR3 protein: CASSEPLRSGYTF. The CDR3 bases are TGTGCCAGCAGTGAGCCACTCCGGTCGGGCTACACCTTC.

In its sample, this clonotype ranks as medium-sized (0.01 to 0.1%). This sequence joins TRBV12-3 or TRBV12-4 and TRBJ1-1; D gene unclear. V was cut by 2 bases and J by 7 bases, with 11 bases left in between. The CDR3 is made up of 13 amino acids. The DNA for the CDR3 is TGTGCCAGCAGTTTAAGAGAGGCGGATGAAGCTTTCTTT. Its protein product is CASSLREADEAFF.

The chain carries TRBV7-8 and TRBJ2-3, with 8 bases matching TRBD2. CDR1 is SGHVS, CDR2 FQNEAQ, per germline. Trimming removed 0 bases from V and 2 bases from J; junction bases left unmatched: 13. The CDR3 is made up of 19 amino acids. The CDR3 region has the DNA TGTGCCAGCAGCTTAGCCCGCTTCGGGACTAGAAAATTCACAGATACGCAGTATTTT. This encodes CASSLARFGTRKFTDTQYF.

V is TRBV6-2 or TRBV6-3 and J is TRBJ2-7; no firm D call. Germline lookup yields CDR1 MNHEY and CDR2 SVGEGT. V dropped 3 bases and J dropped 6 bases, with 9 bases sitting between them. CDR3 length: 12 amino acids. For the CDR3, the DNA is TGTGCCAGCAGTTATTACTATCGCGAGCAGTACTTC. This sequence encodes CASSYYYREQYF.

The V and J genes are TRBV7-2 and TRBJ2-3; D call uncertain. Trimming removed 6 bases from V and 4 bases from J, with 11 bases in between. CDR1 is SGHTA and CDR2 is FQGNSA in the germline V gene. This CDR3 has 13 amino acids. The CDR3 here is CASRPTTSDTQYF. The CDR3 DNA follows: TGTGCCAGCAGACCCACCACCTCAGATACGCAGTATTTT.

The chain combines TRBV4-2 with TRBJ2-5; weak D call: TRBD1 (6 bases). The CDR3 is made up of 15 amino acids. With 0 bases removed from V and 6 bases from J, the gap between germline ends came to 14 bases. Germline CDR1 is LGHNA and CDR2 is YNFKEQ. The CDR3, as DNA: TGTGCCAGCAGCCAAGAAGCAGGGGAGAGTAAGACCCAGTACTTC. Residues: CASSQEAGESKTQYF.

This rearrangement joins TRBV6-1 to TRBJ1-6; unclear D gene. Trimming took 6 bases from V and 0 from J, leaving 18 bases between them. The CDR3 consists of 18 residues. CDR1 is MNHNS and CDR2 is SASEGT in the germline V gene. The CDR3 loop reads CASSRRIRMSSYNSPLHF. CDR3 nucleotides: TGTGCCAGCAGCCGAAGGATCAGGATGAGCTCCTATAATTCACCCCTCCACTTT.

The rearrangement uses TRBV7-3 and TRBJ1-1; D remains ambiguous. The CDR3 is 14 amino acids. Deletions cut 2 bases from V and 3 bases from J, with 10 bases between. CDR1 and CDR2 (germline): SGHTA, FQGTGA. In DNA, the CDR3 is TGTGCCAGCAGCTTATTAGGCAGAGACACTGAAGCTTTCTTT. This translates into CASSLLGRDTEAFF.

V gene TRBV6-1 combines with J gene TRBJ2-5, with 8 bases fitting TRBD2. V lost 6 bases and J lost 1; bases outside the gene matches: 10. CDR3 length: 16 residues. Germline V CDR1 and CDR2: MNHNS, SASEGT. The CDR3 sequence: CASSRLAGFFQETQYF. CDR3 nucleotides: TGTGCCAGCAGCCGTTTAGCGGGATTTTTCCAAGAGACCCAGTACTTC.

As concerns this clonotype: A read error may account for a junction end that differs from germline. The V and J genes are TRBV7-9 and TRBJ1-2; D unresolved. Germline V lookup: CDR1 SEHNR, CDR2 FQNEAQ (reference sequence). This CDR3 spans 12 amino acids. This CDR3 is CASSFGSGRGAF. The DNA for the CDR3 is TGTGCCAGCAGCTTCGGGTCGGGCCGCGGCGCCTTC.

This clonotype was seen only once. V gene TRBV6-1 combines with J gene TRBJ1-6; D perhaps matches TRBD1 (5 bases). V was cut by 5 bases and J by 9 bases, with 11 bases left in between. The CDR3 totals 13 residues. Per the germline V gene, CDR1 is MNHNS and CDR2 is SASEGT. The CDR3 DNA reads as TGTGCCAGCAGTCGACAGAGAGGTTCACCCCTCCACTTT. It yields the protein CASSRQRGSPLHF.